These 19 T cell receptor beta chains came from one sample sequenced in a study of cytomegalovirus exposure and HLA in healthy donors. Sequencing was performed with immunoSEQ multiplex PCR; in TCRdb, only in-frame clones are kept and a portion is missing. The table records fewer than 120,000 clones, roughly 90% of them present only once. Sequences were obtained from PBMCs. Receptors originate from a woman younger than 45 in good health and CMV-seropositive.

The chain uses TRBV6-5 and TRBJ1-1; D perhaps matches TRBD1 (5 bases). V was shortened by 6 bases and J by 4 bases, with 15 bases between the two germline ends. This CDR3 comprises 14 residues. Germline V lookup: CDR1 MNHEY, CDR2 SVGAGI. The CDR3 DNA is TGTGCCAGCAGGACGGACATTTCAGGCACTGAAGCTTTCTTT. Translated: CASRTDISGTEAFF.

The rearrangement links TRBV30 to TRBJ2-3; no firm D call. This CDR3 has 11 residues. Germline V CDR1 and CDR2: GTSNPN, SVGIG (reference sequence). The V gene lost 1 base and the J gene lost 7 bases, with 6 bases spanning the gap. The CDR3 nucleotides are TGTGCCTGGAGTGGGGCGAATACGCAGTATTTT. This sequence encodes CAWSGANTQYF.

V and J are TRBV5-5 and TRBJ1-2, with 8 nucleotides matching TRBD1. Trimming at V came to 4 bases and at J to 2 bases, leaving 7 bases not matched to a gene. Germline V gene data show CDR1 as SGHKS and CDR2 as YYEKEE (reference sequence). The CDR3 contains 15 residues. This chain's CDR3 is CASSLAGQANYGYTF. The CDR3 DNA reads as TGTGCCAGCAGCCTTGCGGGACAGGCGAACTATGGCTACACCTTC.

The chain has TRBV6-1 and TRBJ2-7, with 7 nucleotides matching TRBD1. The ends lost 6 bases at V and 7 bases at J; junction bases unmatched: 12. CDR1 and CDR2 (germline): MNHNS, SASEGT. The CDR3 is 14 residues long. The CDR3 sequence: CASRTQGLTREQYF. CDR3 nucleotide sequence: TGTGCCAGCAGGACACAGGGGCTAACTAGGGAGCAGTACTTC.

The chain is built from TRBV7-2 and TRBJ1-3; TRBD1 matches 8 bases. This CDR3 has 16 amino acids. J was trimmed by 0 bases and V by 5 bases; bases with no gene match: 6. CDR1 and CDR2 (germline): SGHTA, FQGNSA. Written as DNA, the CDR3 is TGTGCCAGCAGCGTAAGACAGGGGAGCTCTGGAAACACCATATATTTT. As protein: CASSVRQGSSGNTIYF.

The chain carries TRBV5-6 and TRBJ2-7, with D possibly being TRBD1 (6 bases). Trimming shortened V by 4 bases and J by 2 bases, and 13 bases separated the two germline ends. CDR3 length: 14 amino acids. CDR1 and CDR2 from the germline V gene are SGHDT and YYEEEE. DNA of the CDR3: TGTGCCAGCAGCGGACCGGACAGCACCTACGAGCAGTACTTC. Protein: CASSGPDSTYEQYF.

The chain's CDR3 is CATSRASTEREFNIQYF. As DNA, the CDR3 is TGTGCCACCAGCAGAGCAAGCACTGAGCGGGAGTTTAACATTCAGTACTTC. The chain combines TRBV15 with TRBJ2-4; 8 nucleotides align to TRBD2. Germline V gives CDR1 LNHNV, CDR2 YYDKDF (reference sequence). With V trimmed by 1 base and J by 7 bases, 12 bases remained unmatched. The CDR3 loop spans 17 amino acids.

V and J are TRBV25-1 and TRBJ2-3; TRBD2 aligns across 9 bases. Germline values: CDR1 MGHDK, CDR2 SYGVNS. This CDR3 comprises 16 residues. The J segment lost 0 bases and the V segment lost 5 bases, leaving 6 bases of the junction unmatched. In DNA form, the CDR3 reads TGTGCCAGCAGTATAAGAGGGACTAGCAGCACAGATACGCAGTATTTT. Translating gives CASSIRGTSSTDTQYF. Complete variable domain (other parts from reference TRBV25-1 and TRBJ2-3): EADIYQTPRYLVIGTGKKITLECSQTMGHDKMYWYQQDPGMELHLIHYSYGVNSTEKGDLSSESTVSRIRTEHFPLTLESARPSHTSQYLCASSIRGTSSTDTQYFGPGTRLTVL.

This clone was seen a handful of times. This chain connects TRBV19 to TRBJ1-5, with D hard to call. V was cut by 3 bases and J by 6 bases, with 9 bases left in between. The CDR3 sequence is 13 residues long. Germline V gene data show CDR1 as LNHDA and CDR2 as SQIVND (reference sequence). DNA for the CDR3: TGTGCCAGTAGTATGGGAGGCCGTCAGCCCCAGCATTTT. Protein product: CASSMGGRQPQHF.

CDR3 nucleotide sequence: TGTGCCAGCAGTCGTAAAACAGGGTTAACTGAAGCTTTCTTT. As protein: CASSRKTGLTEAFF. The chain employs TRBV6-5 and TRBJ1-1, with D possibly matching TRBD1 (6 bases). V was cut by 5 bases and J by 5 bases, with 15 bases left in between. The CDR3 is made up of 14 amino acids. Looked up from germline, CDR1 is MNHEY and CDR2 is SVGAGI.

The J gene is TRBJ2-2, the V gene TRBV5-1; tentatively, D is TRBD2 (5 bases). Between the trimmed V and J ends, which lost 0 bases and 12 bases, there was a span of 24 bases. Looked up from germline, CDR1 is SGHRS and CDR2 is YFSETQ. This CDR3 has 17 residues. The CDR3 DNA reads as TGCGCCAGCAGCTTGGTGATCCCCGGATACCGACCGGGGAAGCTGTTTTTT. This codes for CASSLVIPGYRPGKLFF.

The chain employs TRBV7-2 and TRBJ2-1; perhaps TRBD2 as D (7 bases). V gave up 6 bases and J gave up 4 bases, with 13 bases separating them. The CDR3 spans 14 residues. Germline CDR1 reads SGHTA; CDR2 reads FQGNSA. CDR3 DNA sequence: TGTGCCAGCAGGCCCAGCGGGACATACAATGAGCAGTTCTTC. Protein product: CASRPSGTYNEQFF.

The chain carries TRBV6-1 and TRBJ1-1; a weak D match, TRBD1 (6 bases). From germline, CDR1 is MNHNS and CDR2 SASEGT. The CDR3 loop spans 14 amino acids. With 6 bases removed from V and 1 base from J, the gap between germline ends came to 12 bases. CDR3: CASRTGHSNTEAFF. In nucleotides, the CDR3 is TGTGCCAGCAGAACGGGACATTCGAACACTGAAGCTTTCTTT.

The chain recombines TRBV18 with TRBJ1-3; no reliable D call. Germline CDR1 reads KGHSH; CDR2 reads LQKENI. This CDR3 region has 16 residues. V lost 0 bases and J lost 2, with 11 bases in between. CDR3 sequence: CASSPPDRRAGNTIYF. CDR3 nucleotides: TGTGCCAGCTCACCACCGGACCGGAGGGCTGGAAACACCATATATTTT. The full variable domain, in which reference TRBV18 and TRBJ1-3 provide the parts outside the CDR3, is NAGVMQNPRHLVRRRGQEARLRCSPMKGHSHVYWYRQLPEEGLKFMVYLQKENIIDESGMPKERFSAEFPKEGPSILRIQQVVRGDSAAYFCASSPPDRRAGNTIYFGEGSWLTVV.

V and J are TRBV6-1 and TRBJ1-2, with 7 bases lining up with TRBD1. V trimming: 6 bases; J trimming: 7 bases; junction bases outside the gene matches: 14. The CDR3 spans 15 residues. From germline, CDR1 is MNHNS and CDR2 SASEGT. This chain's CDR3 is CASRHRGGVVGGYTF. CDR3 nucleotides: TGTGCCAGCAGGCACAGGGGTGGGGTGGTTGGTGGCTACACCTTC.

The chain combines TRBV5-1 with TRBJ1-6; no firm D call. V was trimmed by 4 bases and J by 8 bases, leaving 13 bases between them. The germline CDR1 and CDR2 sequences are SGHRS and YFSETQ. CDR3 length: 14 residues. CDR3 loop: CASSLGGLDSPLHF. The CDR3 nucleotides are TGCGCCAGCAGCCTAGGAGGACTTGATTCACCCCTCCACTTT.

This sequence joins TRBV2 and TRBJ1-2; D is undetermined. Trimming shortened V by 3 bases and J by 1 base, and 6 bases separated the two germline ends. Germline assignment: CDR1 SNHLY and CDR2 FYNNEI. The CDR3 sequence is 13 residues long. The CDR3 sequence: CASSERYNYGYTF. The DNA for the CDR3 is TGTGCCAGCAGTGAGAGGTATAACTATGGCTACACCTTC.

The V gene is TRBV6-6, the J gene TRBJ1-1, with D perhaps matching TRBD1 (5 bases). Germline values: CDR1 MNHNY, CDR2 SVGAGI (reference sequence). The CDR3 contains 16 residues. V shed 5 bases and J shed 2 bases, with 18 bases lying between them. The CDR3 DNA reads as TGTGCCAGCAGTCTAGGGGTAACGGCTATCAACACTGAAGCTTTCTTT. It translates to CASSLGVTAINTEAFF.

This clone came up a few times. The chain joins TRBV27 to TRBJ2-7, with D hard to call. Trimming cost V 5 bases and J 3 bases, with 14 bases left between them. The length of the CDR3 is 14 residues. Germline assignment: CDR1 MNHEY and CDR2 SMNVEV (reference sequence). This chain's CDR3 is CASSRAGLSYEQYF. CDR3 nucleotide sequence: TGTGCCAGCAGTCGAGCAGGTTTAAGCTACGAGCAGTACTTC.